This T cell receptor (beta chain) came from a study of T cell repertoires in cytomegalovirus infection. This clonotype occurred a few times. Its antigen is unknown. Losses at the gene ends were 3 bases for V and 0 bases for J; bases not matched to a gene: 16. The CDR3 covers 19 residues. The germline V gene has CDR1 SEHNR and CDR2 FQNEAQ (reference sequence). MiXCR, applied by TCRdb to the reads, yields one record per CDR3 protein. The table shows 750,000 to 950,000 distinct CDR3 sequences, with under 35% occurring only once. The TCR comes from a human donor in good health (CMV status not recorded). Some clones in this sample may be carry-over from other donors' samples. This chain links TRBV7-9 with TRBJ2-7; 8 nucleotides agree with TRBD2. The sample here was cultured CD8+ T cells from PBMCs, taken from culture after CMV antigen stimulation. This chain's CDR3 is CASSFQGLVFIKGSYEQYF. In nucleotides, the CDR3 is TGTGCCAGCAGCTTCCAGGGACTAGTCTTTATAAAGGGCTCCTACGAGCAGTACTTC. Complete variable domain (other parts from reference TRBV7-9 and TRBJ2-7): DTGVSQNPRHKITKRGQNVTFRCDPISEHNRLYWYRQTLGQGPEFLTYFQNEAQLEKSRLLSDRFSAERPKGSFSTLEIQRTEQGDSAMYLCASSFQGLVFIKGSYEQYFGPGTRLTVT.